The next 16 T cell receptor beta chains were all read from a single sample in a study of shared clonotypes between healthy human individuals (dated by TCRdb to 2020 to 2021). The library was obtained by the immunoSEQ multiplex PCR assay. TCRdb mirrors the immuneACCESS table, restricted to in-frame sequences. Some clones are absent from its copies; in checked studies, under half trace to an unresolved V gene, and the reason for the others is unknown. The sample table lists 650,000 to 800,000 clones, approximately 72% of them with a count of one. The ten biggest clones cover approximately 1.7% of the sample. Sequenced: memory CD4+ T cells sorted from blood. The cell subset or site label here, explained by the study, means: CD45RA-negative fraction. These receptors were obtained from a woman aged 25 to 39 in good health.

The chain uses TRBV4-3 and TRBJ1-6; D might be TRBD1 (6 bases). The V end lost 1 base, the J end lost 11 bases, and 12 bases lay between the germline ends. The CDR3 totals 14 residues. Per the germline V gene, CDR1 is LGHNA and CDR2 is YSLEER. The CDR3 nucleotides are TGCGCCAGCAGCCAAGGACAGGAACATACACCCCTCCACTTT. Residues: CASSQGQEHTPLHF.

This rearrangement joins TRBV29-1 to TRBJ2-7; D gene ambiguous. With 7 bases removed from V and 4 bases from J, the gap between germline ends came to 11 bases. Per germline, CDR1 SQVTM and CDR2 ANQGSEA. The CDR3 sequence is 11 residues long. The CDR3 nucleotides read TGCAGCGGCCACTTCGGTTACGAGCAGTACTTC. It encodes CSGHFGYEQYF.

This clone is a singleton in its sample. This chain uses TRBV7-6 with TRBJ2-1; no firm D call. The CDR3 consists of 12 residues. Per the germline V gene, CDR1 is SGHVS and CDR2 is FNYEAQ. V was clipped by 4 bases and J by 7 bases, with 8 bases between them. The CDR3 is CASSSWKNEQFF. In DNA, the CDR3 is TGTGCCAGCAGCTCCTGGAAGAATGAGCAGTTCTTC.

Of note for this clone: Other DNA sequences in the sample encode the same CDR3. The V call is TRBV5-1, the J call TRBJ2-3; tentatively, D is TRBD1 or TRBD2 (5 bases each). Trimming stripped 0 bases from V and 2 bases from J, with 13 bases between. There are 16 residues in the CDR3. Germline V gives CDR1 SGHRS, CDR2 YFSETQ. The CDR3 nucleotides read TGCGCCAGCAGCTTGGGTGGGGGTCCGACCACAGATACGCAGTATTTT. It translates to CASSLGGGPTTDTQYF.

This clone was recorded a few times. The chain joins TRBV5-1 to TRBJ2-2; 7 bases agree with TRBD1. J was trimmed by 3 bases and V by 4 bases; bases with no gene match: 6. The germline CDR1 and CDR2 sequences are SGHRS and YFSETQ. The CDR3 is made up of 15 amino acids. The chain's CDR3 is CASSPWQGDTGELFF. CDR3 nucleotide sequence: TGCGCCAGCAGCCCATGGCAGGGGGACACCGGGGAGCTGTTTTTT.

CDR3 protein: CASSLGSQDTQYF. As DNA, the CDR3 is TGCGCCAGCAGCTTGGGATCTCAAGATACGCAGTATTTT. V usage is TRBV5-1 and J usage is TRBJ2-3; D not resolved. The CDR3 covers 13 residues. Trimming shortened V by 0 bases and J by 5 bases, and 7 bases separated the two germline ends. Germline values: CDR1 SGHRS, CDR2 YFSETQ.

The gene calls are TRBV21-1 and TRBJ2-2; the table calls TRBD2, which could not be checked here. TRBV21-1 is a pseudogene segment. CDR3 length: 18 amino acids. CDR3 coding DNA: TGTGCCAGCAGCAAAGCGTCGTCGGAGCCCCCCGGCACCGGGGAGCTGTTTTTT. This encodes CASSKASSEPPGTGELFF.

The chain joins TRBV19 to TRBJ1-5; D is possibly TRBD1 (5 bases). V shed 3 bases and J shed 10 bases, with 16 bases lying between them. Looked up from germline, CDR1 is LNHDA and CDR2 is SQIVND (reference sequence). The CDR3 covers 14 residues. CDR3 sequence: CASSMGRAQSPQHF. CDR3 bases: TGTGCCAGTAGTATGGGCAGGGCCCAATCCCCCCAGCATTTT.

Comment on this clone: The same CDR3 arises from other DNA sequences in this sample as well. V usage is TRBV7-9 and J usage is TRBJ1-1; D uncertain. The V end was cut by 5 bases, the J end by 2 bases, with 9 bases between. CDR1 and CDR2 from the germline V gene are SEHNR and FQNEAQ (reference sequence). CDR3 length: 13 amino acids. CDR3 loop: CASSNPGNTEAFF. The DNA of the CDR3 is TGTGCCAGCAGCAACCCTGGCAACACTGAAGCTTTCTTT.

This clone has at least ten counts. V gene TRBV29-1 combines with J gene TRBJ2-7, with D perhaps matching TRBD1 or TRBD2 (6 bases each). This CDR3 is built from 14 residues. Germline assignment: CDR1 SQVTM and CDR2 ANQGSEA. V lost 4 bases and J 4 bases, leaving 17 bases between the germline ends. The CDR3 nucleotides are TGCAGCGTTGTAATCCCGCAGGGGAGGTACGAGCAGTACTTC. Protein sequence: CSVVIPQGRYEQYF.

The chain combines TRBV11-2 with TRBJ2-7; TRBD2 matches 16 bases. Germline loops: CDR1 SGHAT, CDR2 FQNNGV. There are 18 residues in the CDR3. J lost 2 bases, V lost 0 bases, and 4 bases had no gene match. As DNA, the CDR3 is TGTGCCAGCAGCTTAGAAGGGACTAGCGGGAGGGCCACCTACGAGCAGTACTTC. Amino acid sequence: CASSLEGTSGRATYEQYF.

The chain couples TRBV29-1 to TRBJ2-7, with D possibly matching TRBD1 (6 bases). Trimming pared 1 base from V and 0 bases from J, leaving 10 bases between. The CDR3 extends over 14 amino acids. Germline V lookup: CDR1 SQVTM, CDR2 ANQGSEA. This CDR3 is CSVEGDRNSYEQYF. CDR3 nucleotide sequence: TGCAGCGTTGAAGGAGACAGGAACTCCTACGAGCAGTACTTC.

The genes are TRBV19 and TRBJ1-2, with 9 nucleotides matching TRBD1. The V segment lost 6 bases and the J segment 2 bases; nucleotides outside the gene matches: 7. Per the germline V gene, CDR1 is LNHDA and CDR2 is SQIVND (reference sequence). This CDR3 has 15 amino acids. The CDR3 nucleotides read TGTGCCAGTAGACTTGAAGGACAGGGGAACTATGGCTACACCTTC. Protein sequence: CASRLEGQGNYGYTF.

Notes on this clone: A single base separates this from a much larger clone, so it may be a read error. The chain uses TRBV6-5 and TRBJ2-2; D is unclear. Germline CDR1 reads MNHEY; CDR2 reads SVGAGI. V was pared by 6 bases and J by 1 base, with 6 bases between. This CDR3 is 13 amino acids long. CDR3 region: CASRRENTGELFF. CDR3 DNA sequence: TGTGCCAGCAGGCGAGAGAACACCGGGGAGCTGTTTTTT.

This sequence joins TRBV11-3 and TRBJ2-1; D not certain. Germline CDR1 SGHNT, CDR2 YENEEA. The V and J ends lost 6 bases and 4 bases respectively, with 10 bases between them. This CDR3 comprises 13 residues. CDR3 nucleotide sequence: TGTGCCAGCAGTATGGGTAAATACAATGAGCAGTTCTTC. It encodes CASSMGKYNEQFF.

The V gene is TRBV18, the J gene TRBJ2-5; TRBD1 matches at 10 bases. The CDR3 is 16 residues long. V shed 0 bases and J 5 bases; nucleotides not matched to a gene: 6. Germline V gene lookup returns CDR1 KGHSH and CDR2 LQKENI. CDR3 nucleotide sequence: TGTGCCAGCTCACCACCGGCGACAGGGGGCATGGAGACCCAGTACTTC. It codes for CASSPPATGGMETQYF.